The 23 T cell receptor beta chains below were found in one sample sequenced in a study of blood T cell repertoires in COVID-19 (dated by TCRdb to the early 2020s). Library preparation used the immunoSEQ multiplex PCR assay. TCRdb carries this immuneACCESS record with in-frame sequences only. Its versions omit some clonotypes, under half of them owing to an unresolved V gene in the studies checked, with the rest unexplained. The sample table holds tens of thousands of clones, of which 85% were seen once. Roughly 5.5% of the sample is held by the ten biggest clonotypes. Sequencing was performed on peripheral blood. These TCRs come from a man aged 65 to 85 with acute or convalescent COVID-19.

The J gene is TRBJ2-5, the V gene TRBV2; 10 bases line up with TRBD2. CDR1 is SNHLY, CDR2 FYNNEI, per germline. The V and J ends lost 8 bases and 8 bases, in that order; junction bases with no gene match: 5. The CDR3 loop spans 12 amino acids. DNA for the CDR3: TGTGCCAGCGGGCTAGCGGGGGTCACCCAGTACTTC. Protein: CASGLAGVTQYF.

This chain uses TRBV24-1 with TRBJ1-5; no clear D. This CDR3 spans 12 amino acids. V shed 7 bases and J shed 2 bases, with 5 bases lying between them. The V gene's germline CDR1 is KGHDR and CDR2 SFDVKD. CDR3 nucleotides: TGTGCCACCAGCTACGGCAATCAGCCCCAGCATTTT. Its translation is CATSYGNQPQHF.

The chain links TRBV25-1 to TRBJ2-3; the D gene is possibly TRBD1 (6 bases). The V and J ends lost 7 bases and 9 bases respectively, with 11 bases between them. This CDR3 has 11 residues. Germline CDR1 is MGHDK and CDR2 is SYGVNS. The CDR3 DNA is TGTGCCAGCACCCCAGGGGACACGCAGTATTTT. As protein: CASTPGDTQYF.

The chain is built from TRBV7-9 and TRBJ2-2; D might be TRBD2 (5 bases). V lost 6 bases, J lost 0 bases, and 14 bases lay in between. This CDR3 has 16 amino acids. Germline CDR1 reads SEHNR; CDR2 reads FQNEAQ (reference sequence). The CDR3 spells CASRRTGRTNTGELFF. As DNA, the CDR3 is TGTGCCAGCAGGAGGACTGGACGAACGAACACCGGGGAGCTGTTTTTT.

This rearrangement joins TRBV18 to TRBJ2-5; weak D call: TRBD2 (6 bases). The CDR3 is made up of 13 amino acids. Trimming stripped 3 bases from V and 1 base from J, with 6 bases between. Per germline, CDR1 KGHSH and CDR2 LQKENI. The CDR3 nucleotides read TGTGCCAGCTCACCGGGAGGCCAAGAGACCCAGTACTTC. This sequence encodes CASSPGGQETQYF. The variable domain in full, completed from reference TRBV18 and TRBJ2-5, reads NAGVMQNPRHLVRRRGQEARLRCSPMKGHSHVYWYRQLPEEGLKFMVYLQKENIIDESGMPKERFSAEFPKEGPSILRIQQVVRGDSAAYFCASSPGGQETQYFGPGTRLLVL.

The CDR3, as DNA: TGTGCCAGCAGTTTAGCGACTGGGACAGATACGCAGTATTTT. As protein: CASSLATGTDTQYF. The genes are TRBV5-4 and TRBJ2-3; the D gene is possibly TRBD2 (5 bases). This CDR3 has 14 residues. Between the trimmed V and J ends, which lost 5 bases and 3 bases, there was a span of 13 bases. CDR1 is SGHNT and CDR2 is YYREEE in the germline V gene (reference sequence).

As for this clone: This same CDR3 is encoded by further DNA sequences in the sample. The J gene is TRBJ2-5, the V gene TRBV9; TRBD2 aligns across 7 bases. The CDR3 length is 14 residues. J was trimmed by 5 bases and V by 0 bases; bases with no gene match: 4. Germline CDR1 reads SGDLS; CDR2 reads YYNGEE. CDR3 nucleotide sequence: TGTGCCAGCAGCGTAGGTCTAGCGGAGGAGACCCAGTACTTC. Encoded protein: CASSVGLAEETQYF.

A single count supports this clone. This chain links TRBV18 with TRBJ2-1; 7 nucleotides agree with TRBD1. J lost 7 bases, V lost 1 base, and 13 bases had no gene match. In germline, CDR1 is KGHSH, CDR2 LQKENI. The CDR3 has 17 amino acids. This CDR3 reads CASSPRRGGPARNEQFF. CDR3 nucleotides: TGTGCCAGCTCACCACGGCGAGGGGGCCCAGCGCGGAATGAGCAGTTCTTC.

This clone was observed once. The chain has TRBV30 and TRBJ2-1; 8 bases agree with TRBD2. The V segment lost 4 bases and the J segment 0 bases; nucleotides outside the gene matches: 11. The length of the CDR3 is 17 residues. Germline V CDR1 and CDR2: GTSNPN, SVGIG (reference sequence). The CDR3 reads CAWTSCGGPISYNEQFF. Written as DNA, the CDR3 is TGTGCCTGGACCTCTTGCGGGGGGCCGATCTCCTACAATGAGCAGTTCTTC.

V gene TRBV2 combines with J gene TRBJ2-5, with 8 bases fitting TRBD1. CDR3 size: 16 residues. Germline CDR1 reads SNHLY; CDR2 reads FYNNEI. V was clipped by 5 bases and J by 1 base; unmatched bases: 9. The CDR3 DNA is TGTGCCAGCAGTCCCCAGGACAGGGACGGCCAAGAGACCCAGTACTTC. Its translation: CASSPQDRDGQETQYF.

The genes are TRBV13 and TRBJ2-7; 9 bases are a match to TRBD1. Germline CDR1 and CDR2: PRHDT and FYEKMQ (reference sequence). The V segment lost 4 bases and the J segment 0 bases; nucleotides outside the gene matches: 16. The CDR3 is made up of 19 amino acids. The chain's CDR3 is CASSSGWGTGTSLSYEQYF. The CDR3 coding sequence is TGTGCCAGCAGCTCAGGCTGGGGGACAGGGACGTCCCTCTCCTACGAGCAGTACTTC.

This clone has just a few counts. The gene calls are TRBV18 and TRBJ1-1, with D perhaps matching TRBD1 (5 bases). Germline-derived CDR1 and CDR2 are KGHSH and LQKENI. The CDR3 loop spans 14 amino acids. The germline V and J ends were trimmed by 4 bases and 1 base, with 10 bases remaining between them. CDR3 nucleotide sequence: TGTGCCAGCTCACTCATCGACAGGAACACTGAAGCTTTCTTT. Translation: CASSLIDRNTEAFF.

The chain carries TRBV28 and TRBJ2-3, with TRBD2 identical over 11 bases. The V segment lost 4 bases and the J segment 4 bases; nucleotides outside the gene matches: 16. Per the germline V gene, CDR1 is MDHEN and CDR2 is SYDVKM. The CDR3 consists of 19 residues. The CDR3 reads CASSYPLNNSGGAADTQYF. The DNA of the CDR3 is TGTGCCAGCAGTTACCCCCTTAACAATAGCGGGGGGGCTGCAGATACGCAGTATTTT.

The chain uses TRBV19 and TRBJ2-3, with 12 bases matching TRBD1. CDR1 and CDR2 from the germline V gene are LNHDA and SQIVND (reference sequence). This CDR3 region has 16 residues. J gave up 3 bases and V 5 bases, and 6 bases lay outside the gene matches. This CDR3 reads CASSPRDRGRTDTQYF. CDR3 coding DNA: TGTGCCAGTAGTCCCCGGGACAGGGGGCGGACAGATACGCAGTATTTT.

The J gene is TRBJ1-1, the V gene TRBV7-9; possibly TRBD1 for D (5 bases). Germline loops: CDR1 SEHNR, CDR2 FQNEAQ (reference sequence). V was clipped by 5 bases and J by 7 bases, with 11 bases between them. CDR3 length equals 12 residues. CDR3 nucleotide sequence: TGTGCCAGCAGCCGTACAGGCTATGAAGCTTTCTTT. This gives the protein CASSRTGYEAFF.

This clone was seen only once. V and J are TRBV27 and TRBJ2-3; TRBD2 matches 9 bases. Germline assignment: CDR1 MNHEY and CDR2 SMNVEV (reference sequence). The CDR3 consists of 17 residues. V lost 10 bases, J lost 4 bases, and 18 bases stayed unmatched. DNA of the CDR3: TGTGCCACCAGCCCCCCCTGGGGACTAGCAGATTCAGATACGCAGTATTTT. Translating it yields CATSPPWGLADSDTQYF.

The gene calls are TRBV19 and TRBJ2-1, with a weak D call TRBD2 (6 bases). V lost 2 bases and J 0 bases, leaving 11 bases between the germline ends. CDR1 and CDR2 (germline): LNHDA, SQIVND (reference sequence). This CDR3 is built from 16 residues. CDR3 sequence (DNA): TGTGCCAGTAGTATATGGCGGGGCGCCTCCTACAATGAGCAGTTCTTC. It translates to CASSIWRGASYNEQFF. Full variable domain (missing parts from reference TRBV19 and TRBJ2-1): DGGITQSPKYLFRKEGQNVTLSCEQNLNHDAMYWYRQDPGQGLRLIYYSQIVNDFQKGDIAEGYSVSREKKESFPLTVTSAQKNPTAFYLCASSIWRGASYNEQFFGPGTRLTVL.

CDR3 loop: CASSLASANEKLFF. CDR3 nucleotides: TGCGCCAGCAGCTTGGCGTCTGCTAATGAAAAACTGTTTTTT. The gene calls are TRBV5-1 and TRBJ1-4; D is unresolved. V lost 0 bases, J lost 3 bases, and 6 bases lay in between. This CDR3 is 14 amino acids long. The V gene's germline CDR1 is SGHRS and CDR2 YFSETQ.

The chain employs TRBV2 and TRBJ2-2; TRBD1 agrees at 7 bases. The germline gives CDR1 SNHLY, CDR2 FYNNEI. V lost 6 bases, J lost 6 bases, and 4 bases stayed unmatched. The CDR3 is 13 amino acids. The CDR3, as DNA: TGTGCCAGCAGAGTCCAGGGGGCCGGGGAGCTGTTTTTT. Translation gives CASRVQGAGELFF.

The chain combines TRBV4-2 with TRBJ2-2; 12 bases agree with TRBD2. The germline V gene has CDR1 LGHNA and CDR2 YNFKEQ. The CDR3 covers 17 residues. The ends lost 4 bases at V and 1 base at J; junction bases unmatched: 4. The CDR3 sequence: CASSPRTSGMNTGELFF. For the CDR3, the DNA is TGTGCCAGCAGCCCCAGGACTAGCGGGATGAACACCGGGGAGCTGTTTTTT.

Of note for this clone: The same CDR3 also results from other DNA sequences found in this sample. The chain has TRBV2 and TRBJ1-1; possibly TRBD1 for D (5 bases). Trimming stripped 5 bases from V and 6 bases from J, with 13 bases between. CDR1 and CDR2 (germline): SNHLY, FYNNEI. This CDR3 has 13 amino acids. The CDR3 reads CASSSQGLSEAFF. CDR3 DNA: TGTGCCAGCAGTTCGCAGGGTTTATCTGAAGCTTTCTTT.

The chain employs TRBV5-1 and TRBJ1-1; D unresolved. CDR1 and CDR2 from the germline V gene are SGHRS and YFSETQ. V was clipped by 0 bases and J by 5 bases, with 14 bases between them. This CDR3 spans 15 amino acids. The CDR3: CASSLARVEGTEAFF. The CDR3 nucleotides read TGCGCCAGCAGCTTGGCCCGGGTGGAAGGTACTGAAGCTTTCTTT.

The rearrangement links TRBV3-1 (or the pseudogene TRBV3-2) to TRBJ1-6, with D tentatively TRBD1 (6 bases). Germline V gene sequence: CDR1 LGHDT, CDR2 YNNKEL (reference sequence). The CDR3 loop spans 15 amino acids. V lost 3 bases and J lost 8, with 14 bases in between. The CDR3 DNA reads TGTGCCAGCAGCCACTACGGGACACTCGATTCACCCCTCCACTTT. Translation gives CASSHYGTLDSPLHF.